A selection of T cell receptor beta chains follows, all from one sample in a study of cytomegalovirus exposure and HLA in healthy donors. TCRdb keeps only in-frame clones here, not all; method: immunoSEQ multiplex PCR. This table lists some 110,000 clones. Sequencing input: PBMCs. The receptors were gathered from a man aged 30 to 39 in good health and CMV-seronegative. Each CDR3 is given with its conserved first and last residue. The order of the fields is V gene, D gene, J gene, CDR3 DNA, CDR3 protein. D genes are given only for firm matches.

TRBV7-8	.	TRBJ1-1	TGTGCCACGGGGGGCCGCCTGAACACTGAAGCTTTCTTT	CATGGRLNTEAFF
TRBV7-8	TRBD2	TRBJ2-2	TGTGCCAGCAGCCTCGGACTAGCGGCTCCTTCGAACACCGGGGAGCTGTTTTTT	CASSLGLAAPSNTGELFF
TRBV4-3	TRBD1	TRBJ1-6	TGCGCCAGCAGCCAGGATACCGGGACAGGGGTTTCACCCCTCCACTTT	CASSQDTGTGVSPLHF
TRBV12-5	TRBD1	TRBJ1-1	TGTGCTAGTGGAAAAGGACAGGGGGCTTCTGAAGCTTTCTTT	CASGKGQGASEAFF
TRBV5-1	TRBD1	TRBJ1-1	TGCGCCAGCAGCTGGGGACAGATCGAGACTGAAGCTTTCTTT	CASSWGQIETEAFF
TRBV4-2	.	TRBJ2-1	TGTGCCAGCAGCCAAGGGCGGATAACCTACAATGAGCAGTTCTTC	CASSQGRITYNEQFF
TRBV11-1	TRBD1	TRBJ2-7	TGTGCCAGCAGCTTAGAGGGCTTACAGGGGCGCTACGAGCAGTACTTC	CASSLEGLQGRYEQYF
TRBV2	TRBD2	TRBJ2-1	TGTGCCAGCAGTGAAGCGACTAGCGCCTACAATGAGCAGTTCTTC	CASSEATSAYNEQFF
TRBV11-3	.	TRBJ1-2	TGTGCCAGCAGCTTAGGTATAGGGGCGCGTGGCTACACCTTC	CASSLGIGARGYTF
TRBV15	.	TRBJ1-5	TGTGCCACCAGCAGAGATCGTAATAGCAATCAGCCCCAGCATTTT	CATSRDRNSNQPQHF
TRBV4-3	.	TRBJ1-1	TGCGCCAGCAGCCAGCAAGTAGCCGAGAACACTGAAGCTTTCTTT	CASSQQVAENTEAFF
TRBV13	.	TRBJ2-2	TGTGCCAGCAGCTTGGAGGGTCATCCGGGGCGGATGAACACCGGGGAGCTGTTTTTT	CASSLEGHPGRMNTGELFF
TRBV13	.	TRBJ1-5	TGTGCCAGCAGCAAAGCGGGGCATCAGCCCCAGCATTTT	CASSKAGHQPQHF
TRBV18	.	TRBJ2-1	TGTGCCAGCTCACCAAACACTCTACGTCGGGGGGCGCAAAATGAGCAGTTCTTC	CASSPNTLRRGAQNEQFF
TRBV7-9	TRBD2	TRBJ2-3	TGTGCCAGCAGCGCTTCCTGGGAGGGTGCGGATACGCAGTATTTT	CASSASWEGADTQYF
TRBV4-2	.	TRBJ1-1	TGTGCCAGCAGCCACACGTATTGGGCGTCTGAAGCTTTCTTT	CASSHTYWASEAFF
TRBV27	TRBD1	TRBJ1-6	TGTGCCAGCAGTTCCGGACAGGTTTCAAATAATTCACCCCTCCACTTT	CASSSGQVSNNSPLHF
TRBV7-2	TRBD1	TRBJ2-3	TGTGCCAGCAGCATCGACAGGGGGCGAGACGCAGATACGCAGTATTTT	CASSIDRGRDADTQYF
TRBV5-1	TRBD1	TRBJ1-2	TGCGCCAGCAGAACCTCGGGACAGATGAACTATGGCTACACCTTC	CASRTSGQMNYGYTF
TRBV5-1	TRBD2	TRBJ2-2	TGCGCCAGCAGCATAACACTAGCGGGAGGAGACGCCGGGGAGCTGTTTTTT	CASSITLAGGDAGELFF
TRBV13	TRBD2	TRBJ2-7	TGTGCCAGCAGCTCATGGACTAGCGGGAGCTACGAGCAGTACTTC	CASSSWTSGSYEQYF
TRBV4-1	TRBD2	TRBJ2-3	TGCGCCAGCAGCCAAGGGGTTCTGGGACTAGCGGGCACAGATACGCAGTATTTT	CASSQGVLGLAGTDTQYF
TRBV5-1	.	TRBJ2-3	TGCGCCAGCAGCTTCGGAAGCGTAGGTACAGATACGCAGTATTTT	CASSFGSVGTDTQYF
TRBV27	.	TRBJ1-4	TGTGCCAGCAGTTGGGACTATAATGAAAAACTGTTTTTT	CASSWDYNEKLFF
TRBV2	.	TRBJ2-1	TGTGCCAGCAGTGAGGGACTCAACAATGAGCAGTTCTTC	CASSEGLNNEQFF
TRBV5-1	.	TRBJ2-7	TGCGCCTGCAGCCAACGGGGTGTAACAGACGAGCAGTACTTC	CACSQRGVTDEQYF
TRBV28	.	TRBJ1-5	TGTGCCAGCAGTTTAGGGGGACTCAATCAGCCCCAGCATTTT	CASSLGGLNQPQHF
TRBV4-1	TRBD2	TRBJ2-7	TGCGCCAGCAGCCGGGCCCTTGGGCCGCGGGAGGGCCTGGGGGAGCAGTACTTC	CASSRALGPREGLGEQYF
TRBV6-1	.	TRBJ1-1	TGTGCCAGCAGTGACGGGGGGCTGAACACTGAAGCTTTCTTT	CASSDGGLNTEAFF
TRBV6-1	TRBD1	TRBJ1-5	TGTGCCAGCAGCCAGGGACAGGGAAGCAATCAGCCCCAGCATTTT	CASSQGQGSNQPQHF
TRBV29-1	TRBD2	TRBJ2-7	TGCAGCGTTGAAGTTCAACTAGCGGGGGAGCAGTACTTC	CSVEVQLAGEQYF
TRBV7-3	TRBD2	TRBJ2-3	TGTGCCAGCAGCTTAACGACTAGCGGTACAGATACGCAGTATTTT	CASSLTTSGTDTQYF
TRBV2	TRBD1	TRBJ1-1	TGTGCCAGCATCTCGAGGGGGCAGAACACTGAAGCTTTCTTT	CASISRGQNTEAFF
TRBV2	.	TRBJ1-2	TGTGCCAGCAGTTCGAGCCACTATGGCTACACCTTC	CASSSSHYGYTF